Each of the 30 T cell receptor beta chains below was sequenced from the same sample in a study of T cell responses to AZD1222 COVID-19 vaccine. Profiled with immunoSEQ multiplex PCR; TCRdb holds only in-frame clones, not every one. The sample has 150,000 to 200,000 clones, 80% to 95% seen once. The sequencing here drew on peripheral blood, taken on day 0 of AZD1222 vaccination. These receptors were obtained from an adult in good health.

The chain joins TRBV6-5 to TRBJ2-1; D is ambiguous. Trimming left V 6 bases short and J 7 bases short, with 10 bases between. Germline V gives CDR1 MNHEY, CDR2 SVGAGI. This CDR3 has 12 amino acids. The CDR3 nucleotides are TGTGCCAGCAGCCAGACCGCAAATGAGCAGTTCTTC. It translates to CASSQTANEQFF.

V and J are TRBV12-3 or TRBV12-4 and TRBJ1-2; the D is unclear. Trimming stripped 3 bases from V and 7 bases from J, with 6 bases between. This CDR3 spans 11 amino acids. CDR3 nucleotides: TGTGCCAGCAGTTTCGGCTTTGGCTACACCTTC. Amino acids: CASSFGFGYTF.

The chain combines TRBV13 with TRBJ2-5, with D uncertain. The CDR3 length is 15 residues. The ends were cut back, 2 bases at V and 0 bases at J, with 10 bases in the middle. CDR1 and CDR2 from the germline V gene are PRHDT and FYEKMQ (reference sequence). The CDR3 nucleotides read TGTGCCAGCAGCTTAACGACGGAGAACCAAGAGACCCAGTACTTC. Protein: CASSLTTENQETQYF.

The chain couples TRBV5-4 to TRBJ2-7; possible D gene TRBD1, 5 bases. Germline values: CDR1 SGHNT, CDR2 YYREEE (reference sequence). The CDR3 has 16 residues. V shed 3 bases and J shed 0 bases, with 16 bases lying between them. This CDR3 is CASSSTITDSSYEQYF. The DNA of the CDR3 is TGTGCCAGCAGCTCCACAATAACCGACAGCTCCTACGAGCAGTACTTC.

V usage is TRBV20-1 and J usage is TRBJ2-5; tentatively, D is TRBD2 (6 bases). The CDR3 totals 13 residues. V was pared by 3 bases and J by 4 bases, with 12 bases between. Germline CDR1 and CDR2: DFQATT and SNEGSKA (reference sequence). The CDR3 loop reads CSASRPGLETQYF. CDR3 DNA sequence: TGCAGTGCTAGTCGACCGGGACTAGAGACCCAGTACTTC.

This chain uses TRBV5-4 with TRBJ1-2, with D hard to call. V gave up 0 bases and J gave up 0 bases, with 6 bases separating them. Germline lookup yields CDR1 SGHNT and CDR2 YYREEE (reference sequence). The CDR3 covers 14 residues. CDR3 DNA sequence: TGTGCCAGCAGCTTGGACCTGACTAACTATGGCTACACCTTC. Translating it yields CASSLDLTNYGYTF.

This chain uses TRBV6-5 with TRBJ2-1, with 7 bases lining up with TRBD2. The CDR3 loop spans 13 amino acids. J lost 4 bases, V lost 8 bases, and 5 bases had no gene match. Germline V gene data show CDR1 as MNHEY and CDR2 as SVGAGI. The CDR3 nucleotides are TGTGCCAGCTCGAGCGGGAATTACAATGAGCAGTTCTTC. This codes for CASSSGNYNEQFF.

The chain has TRBV10-3 and TRBJ2-1; TRBD1 might be the D (6 bases). There are 13 residues in the CDR3. V lost 4 bases to trimming and J lost 6 bases, with 10 bases between them. Germline CDR1 is ENHRY and CDR2 is SYGVKD. DNA of the CDR3: TGTGCCATCAGTGTCATACAGGGCAATGAGCAGTTCTTC. This gives the protein CAISVIQGNEQFF.

The chain carries TRBV11-3 and TRBJ1-2; no reliable D call. The CDR3 contains 13 residues. The V gene lost 5 bases and the J gene lost 5 bases, with 12 bases spanning the gap. Looked up from germline, CDR1 is SGHNT and CDR2 is YENEEA. In DNA form, the CDR3 reads TGTGCCAGCAGCCATAGTTATGGATATGGCTACACCTTC. Translating it yields CASSHSYGYGYTF.

The rearrangement links TRBV14 to TRBJ1-1; a weak D match, TRBD1 (5 bases). Trimming pared 4 bases from V and 3 bases from J, leaving 12 bases between. The germline CDR1 and CDR2 sequences are SGHDN and FVKESK. The CDR3 has 14 amino acids. The CDR3 reads CASSLGLTYTEAFF. The CDR3 coding sequence is TGTGCCAGCAGCCTGGGGCTGACCTACACTGAAGCTTTCTTT.

J is TRBJ1-1 and V is TRBV7-9, with D maybe TRBD1 (6 bases). Looked up from germline, CDR1 is SEHNR and CDR2 is FQNEAQ (reference sequence). The length of the CDR3 is 16 residues. V was shortened by 1 base and J by 10 bases, with 22 bases between the two germline ends. CDR3 residues: CASSLDLDRELRGAFF. CDR3 DNA: TGTGCCAGCAGCTTAGATCTGGACAGAGAGCTACGGGGAGCTTTCTTT.

The chain is built from TRBV27 and TRBJ2-1; D might be TRBD2 (6 bases). Trimming left V 0 bases short and J 7 bases short, with 7 bases between. This CDR3 region has 13 residues. The germline V gene encodes CDR1 MNHEY and CDR2 SMNVEV (reference sequence). The CDR3 region has the DNA TGTGCCAGCAGTTTATCGAGCGGGAATGAGCAGTTCTTC. Encoded protein: CASSLSSGNEQFF.

The chain joins TRBV29-1 to TRBJ2-4; D is undetermined. This CDR3 is built from 13 residues. Germline V lookup: CDR1 SQVTM, CDR2 ANQGSEA. Trimming shortened V by 4 bases and J by 0 bases, and 7 bases separated the two germline ends. The CDR3 sequence is CSVGQLAKNIQYF. The CDR3 DNA sequence: TGCAGCGTTGGGCAGCTAGCCAAAAACATTCAGTACTTC.

This rearrangement joins TRBV18 to TRBJ2-3; 7 bases are shared with TRBD2. The CDR3 extends over 16 amino acids. Germline values: CDR1 KGHSH, CDR2 LQKENI. Trimming at V came to 3 bases and at J to 4 bases, leaving 10 bases not matched to a gene. The CDR3 DNA reads TGTGCCAGCTCACCGATGGCAGCGGGGTCCTCAGATACGCAGTATTTT. As protein: CASSPMAAGSSDTQYF.

The CDR3 region has the DNA TGTGCTAGTGGTCCCCACCGTGTAGGGCATAATAGCAATCAGCCCCAGCATTTT. Protein: CASGPHRVGHNSNQPQHF. The chain joins TRBV12-5 to TRBJ1-5; no firm D call. With 5 bases removed from V and 0 bases from J, the gap between germline ends came to 20 bases. The CDR3 runs 18 residues. Germline CDR1 reads LGHNT; CDR2 reads FRNRAP.

The chain joins TRBV10-2 to TRBJ2-7; D unclear. The germline V and J ends were trimmed by 6 bases and 3 bases, with 9 bases remaining between them. The CDR3 length is 12 residues. The germline V gene has CDR1 WSHSY and CDR2 SAAADI. The CDR3: CASRTLHYEQYF. CDR3 sequence (DNA): TGCGCCAGCAGGACTCTACACTACGAGCAGTACTTC.

The chain recombines TRBV7-2 with TRBJ2-3, with TRBD2 as a possible D gene (6 bases). There are 15 residues in the CDR3. Germline V CDR1 and CDR2: SGHTA, FQGNSA. Trimming cost V 4 bases and J 5 bases, with 16 bases left between them. CDR3 nucleotides: TGTGCCAGCAGCTACCTTCCCGGGGGAGGAGATACGCAGTATTTT. Translating gives CASSYLPGGGDTQYF.

This rearrangement joins TRBV11-2 to TRBJ2-1, with a tentative D call TRBD1 (5 bases). This CDR3 spans 11 amino acids. Germline V gene sequence: CDR1 SGHAT, CDR2 FQNNGV. V dropped 3 bases and J dropped 13 bases, with 10 bases sitting between them. The CDR3 coding sequence is TGTGCCAGCAGCTTCGACAGTCATCAGTTCTTC. Amino acids: CASSFDSHQFF.

This chain connects TRBV3-1 (or the pseudogene TRBV3-2) to TRBJ2-3; 12 bases align to TRBD2. Germline V lookup: CDR1 LGHDT, CDR2 YNNKEL (reference sequence). The trim removed 4 bases at V and 4 bases at J, leaving 12 bases unmatched. The CDR3 has 18 residues. Written as DNA, the CDR3 is TGTGCCAGCAGCCCCTGGACTACTAGCGGGAGGAGGGCAGATACGCAGTATTTT. It encodes CASSPWTTSGRRADTQYF.

The chain is built from TRBV6-5 and TRBJ2-1; TRBD2 aligns across 7 bases. Trimming at V came to 6 bases and at J to 0 bases, leaving 5 bases not matched to a gene. Germline V CDR1 and CDR2: MNHEY, SVGAGI. This CDR3 spans 15 amino acids. CDR3 region: CASRQAGSSYNEQFF. Here the CDR3 DNA reads TGTGCCAGCAGGCAAGCGGGGAGCTCCTACAATGAGCAGTTCTTC.

The V call is TRBV5-1, the J call TRBJ2-5; no clear D gene. The ends were cut back, 4 bases at V and 5 bases at J, with 15 bases in the middle. The CDR3 spans 14 residues. Germline V gives CDR1 SGHRS, CDR2 YFSETQ. The CDR3, as DNA: TGCGCCAGCAGCCCATCCGGGCACGGGGAGACCCAGTACTTC. This gives the protein CASSPSGHGETQYF.

The chain couples TRBV7-8 to TRBJ1-2; 10 bases map to TRBD1. The CDR3 has 16 residues. Germline values: CDR1 SGHVS, CDR2 FQNEAQ. With V trimmed by 2 bases and J by 3 bases, 6 bases remained unmatched. The CDR3 coding sequence is TGTGCCAGCAGCTTAAGGACAGGGGGACTTGACTATGGCTACACCTTC. It encodes CASSLRTGGLDYGYTF.

The sample holds one count of this clone. The V and J genes are TRBV24-1 and TRBJ2-1, with D maybe TRBD2 (6 bases). V was shortened by 4 bases and J by 5 bases, with 17 bases between the two germline ends. The germline V gene has CDR1 KGHDR and CDR2 SFDVKD. The CDR3 contains 16 residues. In DNA, the CDR3 is TGTGCCACCAGTGACCAAGACGGGACTGGCGACAATGAGCAGTTCTTC. Amino acids: CATSDQDGTGDNEQFF.

V usage is TRBV6-5 and J usage is TRBJ2-1; the D is unclear. Trimming took off 0 bases at V and 4 bases at J, with 10 bases between the two ends. This CDR3 contains 15 residues. The V gene's germline CDR1 is MNHEY and CDR2 SVGAGI. The DNA of the CDR3 is TGTGCCAGCAGTTACTCCGGTCTGAAATACAATGAGCAGTTCTTC. Protein sequence: CASSYSGLKYNEQFF.

The V and J genes are TRBV7-9 and TRBJ1-2; the D is unclear. Trimming took 2 bases from V and 3 from J, leaving 10 bases between them. The length of the CDR3 is 14 residues. Germline V gene lookup returns CDR1 SEHNR and CDR2 FQNEAQ (reference sequence). The CDR3 region has the DNA TGTGCCAGCAGCTTAAAAGGACCTCACTATGGCTACACCTTC. Its translation is CASSLKGPHYGYTF.

This sequence joins TRBV9 and TRBJ2-1; a possible D gene is TRBD2 (6 bases). The V end lost 8 bases, the J end lost 3 bases, and 12 bases lay between the germline ends. The CDR3 consists of 13 residues. Germline V gene data show CDR1 as SGDLS and CDR2 as YYNGEE. This CDR3 reads CARYLALYNEQFF. CDR3 nucleotide sequence: TGTGCCAGGTATCTAGCGCTCTACAATGAGCAGTTCTTC.

The chain uses TRBV7-8 and TRBJ2-7; D is possibly TRBD2 (6 bases). V lost 4 bases and J 4 bases, leaving 17 bases between the germline ends. There are 15 residues in the CDR3. Germline V CDR1 and CDR2: SGHVS, FQNEAQ. The CDR3 reads CASSSPGGFEYEQYF. The CDR3 DNA reads as TGTGCCAGCAGCTCCCCTGGGGGGTTTGAATACGAGCAGTACTTC. The whole variable domain, filled in from reference TRBV7-8 and TRBJ2-7, reads GAGVSQSPRYKVAKRGQDVALRCDPISGHVSLFWYQQALGQGPEFLTYFQNEAQLDKSGLPSDRFFAERPEGSVSTLKIQRTQQEDSAVYLCASSSPGGFEYEQYFGPGTRLTVT.

The rearrangement links TRBV18 to TRBJ2-7, with 12 bases matching TRBD2. Germline values: CDR1 KGHSH, CDR2 LQKENI. The CDR3 length is 15 residues. The V segment lost 4 bases and the J segment 2 bases; nucleotides outside the gene matches: 3. The CDR3 loop reads CASSLGLAGTYEQYF. Here the CDR3 DNA reads TGTGCCAGCTCACTCGGACTAGCGGGAACCTACGAGCAGTACTTC.

The chain employs TRBV7-9 and TRBJ1-4; D may be TRBD1 (6 bases). CDR1 and CDR2 from the germline V gene are SEHNR and FQNEAQ (reference sequence). The CDR3 has 15 amino acids. V was trimmed by 7 bases and J by 3 bases, leaving 15 bases between them. This CDR3 reads CASNFEGGANEKLFF. As DNA, the CDR3 is TGTGCCAGCAACTTCGAAGGGGGGGCTAATGAAAAACTGTTTTTT.

This CDR3 reads CASSSLRGDQPQHF. For the CDR3, the DNA is TGTGCCAGCAGCTCTCTTAGGGGGGATCAGCCCCAGCATTTT. The rearrangement links TRBV5-5 to TRBJ1-5; D is possibly TRBD1 (6 bases). This CDR3 region has 14 residues. V was pared by 3 bases and J by 5 bases, with 12 bases between. Germline V lookup: CDR1 SGHKS, CDR2 YYEKEE (reference sequence).